The rows below give T cell receptor beta chains drawn from one sample of a study of blood T cell repertoires in COVID-19. The data were produced by immunoSEQ multiplex PCR, yet TCRdb's version contains in-frame clones alone and is incomplete. This sample yields 210,000 or so clones, of which more than 80% are seen a single time; roughly 7.8% belongs to the top ten. The sample was peripheral blood. These receptor sequences come from an elderly woman with COVID-19, enrolled during active disease. Each CDR3 is given without its conserved first and last residue.

v_gene: TRBV7-6; CDR3aa: ASSSGANTEAF
v_gene: TRBV9; CDR3aa: ASSPRGKGLF
v_gene: TRBV28; CDR3aa: ASSPGQGEGTQY
v_gene: TRBV5-1; CDR3aa: ASSFRQGVIGYT
v_gene: TRBV14; CDR3aa: ASSPSDRVGYGYT
v_gene: TRBV12-3/TRBV12-4; CDR3aa: ASSLGREDGYT
v_gene: TRBV29-1; CDR3aa: SGKEQGDYGYT
v_gene: TRBV11-2; CDR3aa: ASRKRGPDTEAF
v_gene: TRBV5-1; CDR3aa: ASSLATDNNEQF
v_gene: TRBV11-2; CDR3aa: ASSPTGVSTDTQY
v_gene: TRBV12-3/TRBV12-4; CDR3aa: ASSSYREGGYT
v_gene: TRBV19; CDR3aa: ASNGERRGGTDTQY
v_gene: TRBV3-1/TRBV3-2; CDR3aa: ASSQGVQRGGREQY
v_gene: TRBV24-1; CDR3aa: ATEGARYGYT
v_gene: TRBV7-9; CDR3aa: ASSPETGRGGSYGYT
v_gene: TRBV6-5; CDR3aa: ASTIGTAEY
v_gene: TRBV3-1/TRBV3-2; CDR3aa: ASSLGTGWTF